This T cell receptor beta chain was recovered during a study of blood T cell repertoires in COVID-19. Measured with immunoSEQ multiplex PCR; TCRdb has only the in-frame clones, and not every one. The table lists more than 85,000 clones, approximately 80% of them singletons. The length of the CDR3 is 13 residues. V gave up 3 bases and J gave up 4 bases, with 7 bases separating them. CDR1 and CDR2 from the germline V gene are MDHEN and SYDVKM. The TCR comes from an elderly woman with acute or convalescent COVID-19. The sequencing input was peripheral blood. The V and J genes are TRBV28 and TRBJ2-1; the D is unclear. The CDR3 is CASSFPYYNEQFF. CDR3 DNA sequence: TGTGCCAGCAGTTTCCCTTATTACAATGAGCAGTTCTTC. Complete variable domain (other parts from reference TRBV28 and TRBJ2-1): DVKVTQSSRYLVKRTGEKVFLECVQDMDHENMFWYRQDPGLGLRLIYFSYDVKMKEKGDIPEGYSVSREKKERFSLILESASTNQTSMYLCASSFPYYNEQFFGPGTRLTVL.